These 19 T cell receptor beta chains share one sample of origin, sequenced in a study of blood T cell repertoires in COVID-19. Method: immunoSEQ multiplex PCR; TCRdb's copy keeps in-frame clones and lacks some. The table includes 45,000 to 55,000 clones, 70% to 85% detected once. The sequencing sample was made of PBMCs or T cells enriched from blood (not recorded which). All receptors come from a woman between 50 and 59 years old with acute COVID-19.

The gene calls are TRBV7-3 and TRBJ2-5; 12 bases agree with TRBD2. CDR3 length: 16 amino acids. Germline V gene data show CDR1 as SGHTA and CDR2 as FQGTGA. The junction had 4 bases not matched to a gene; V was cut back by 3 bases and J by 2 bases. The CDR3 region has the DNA TGTGCCAGCAGCTTCCTAGCGGGGGGGCCTCAAGAGACCCAGTACTTC. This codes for CASSFLAGGPQETQYF.

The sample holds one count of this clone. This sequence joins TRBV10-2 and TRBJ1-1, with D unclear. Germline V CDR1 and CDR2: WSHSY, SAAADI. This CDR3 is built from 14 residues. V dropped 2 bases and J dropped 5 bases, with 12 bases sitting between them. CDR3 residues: CASSEVPTGTEAFF. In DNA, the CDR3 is TGCGCCAGCAGTGAGGTGCCAACGGGAACTGAAGCTTTCTTT.

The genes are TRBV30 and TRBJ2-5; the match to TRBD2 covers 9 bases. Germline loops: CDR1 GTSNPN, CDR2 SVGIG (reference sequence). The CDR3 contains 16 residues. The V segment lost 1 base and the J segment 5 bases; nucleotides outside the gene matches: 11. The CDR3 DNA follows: TGTGCCTGGAGTGAGGGGACAGCGGGGGGACGGGAGACCCAGTACTTC. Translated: CAWSEGTAGGRETQYF.

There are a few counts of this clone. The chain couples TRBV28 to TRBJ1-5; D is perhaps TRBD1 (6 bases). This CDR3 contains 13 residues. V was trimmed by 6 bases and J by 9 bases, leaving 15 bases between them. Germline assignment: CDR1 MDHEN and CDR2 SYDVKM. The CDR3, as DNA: TGTGCCAGCAGCCCGACAGGTCCAGGGCCCCAGCATTTT. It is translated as CASSPTGPGPQHF.

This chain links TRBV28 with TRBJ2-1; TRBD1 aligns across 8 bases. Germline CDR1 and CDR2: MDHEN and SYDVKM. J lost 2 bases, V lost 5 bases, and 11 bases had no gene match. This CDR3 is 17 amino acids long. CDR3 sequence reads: CASSPRTGSRAYNEQFF. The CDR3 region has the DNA TGTGCCAGCAGTCCGAGGACAGGGTCTAGGGCCTACAATGAGCAGTTCTTC.

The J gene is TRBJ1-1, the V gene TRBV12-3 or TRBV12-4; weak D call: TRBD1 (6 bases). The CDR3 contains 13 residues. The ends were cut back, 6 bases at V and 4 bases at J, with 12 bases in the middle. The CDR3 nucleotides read TGTGCCAGCAGCAAGGGGGGGACCACTGAAGCTTTCTTT. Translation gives CASSKGGTTEAFF.

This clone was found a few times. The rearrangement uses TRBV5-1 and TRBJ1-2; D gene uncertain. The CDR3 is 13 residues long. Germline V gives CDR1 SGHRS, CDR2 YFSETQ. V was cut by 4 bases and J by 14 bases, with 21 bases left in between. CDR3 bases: TGCGCCAGCAGCCCCAGAAATCGAGACGCGGAGACCTTC. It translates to CASSPRNRDAETF.

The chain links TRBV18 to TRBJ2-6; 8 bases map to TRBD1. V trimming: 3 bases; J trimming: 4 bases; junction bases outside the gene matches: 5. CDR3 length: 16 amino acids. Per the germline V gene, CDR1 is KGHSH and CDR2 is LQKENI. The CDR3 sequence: CASSPQGANGANVLTF. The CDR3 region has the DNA TGTGCCAGCTCACCGCAGGGGGCAAACGGGGCCAACGTCCTGACTTTC.

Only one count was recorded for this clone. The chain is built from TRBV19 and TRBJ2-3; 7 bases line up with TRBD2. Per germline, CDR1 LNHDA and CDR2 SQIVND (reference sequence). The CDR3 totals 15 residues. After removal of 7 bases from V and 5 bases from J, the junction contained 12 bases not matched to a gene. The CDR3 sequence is CASTPSGPSGDTQYF. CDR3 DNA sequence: TGTGCCAGTACCCCCTCCGGGCCTAGCGGAGATACGCAGTATTTT.

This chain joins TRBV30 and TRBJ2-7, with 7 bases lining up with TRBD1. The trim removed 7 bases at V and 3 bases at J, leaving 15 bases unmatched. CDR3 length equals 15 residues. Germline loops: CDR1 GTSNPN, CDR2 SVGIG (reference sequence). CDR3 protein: CAFTRRDRSNYEQYF. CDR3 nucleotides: TGTGCCTTCACCCGCCGGGACAGATCCAACTACGAGCAGTACTTC.

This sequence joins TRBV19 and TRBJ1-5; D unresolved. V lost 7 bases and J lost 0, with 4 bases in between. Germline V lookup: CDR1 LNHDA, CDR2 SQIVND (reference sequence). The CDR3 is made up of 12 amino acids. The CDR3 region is CASTNSNQPQHF. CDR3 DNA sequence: TGTGCCAGTACAAATAGCAATCAGCCCCAGCATTTT.

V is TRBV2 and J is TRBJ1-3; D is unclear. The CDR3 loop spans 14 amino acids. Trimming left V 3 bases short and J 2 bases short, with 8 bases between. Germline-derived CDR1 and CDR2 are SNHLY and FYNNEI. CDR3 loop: CASSDLAAGNTIYF. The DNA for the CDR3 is TGTGCCAGCAGTGATTTGGCAGCTGGAAACACCATATATTTT.

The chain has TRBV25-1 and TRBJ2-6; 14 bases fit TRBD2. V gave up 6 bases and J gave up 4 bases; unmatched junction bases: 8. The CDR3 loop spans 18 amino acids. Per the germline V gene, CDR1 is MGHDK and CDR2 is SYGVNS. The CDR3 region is CASSPTSGGAGGANVLTF. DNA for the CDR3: TGTGCCAGCAGCCCGACTAGCGGGGGGGCCGGAGGGGCCAACGTCCTGACTTTC.

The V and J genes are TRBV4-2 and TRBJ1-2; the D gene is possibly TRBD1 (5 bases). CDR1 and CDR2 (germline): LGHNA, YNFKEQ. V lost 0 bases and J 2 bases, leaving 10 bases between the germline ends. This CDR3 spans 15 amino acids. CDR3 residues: CASSQDYGGNYGYTF. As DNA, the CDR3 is TGTGCCAGCAGCCAAGACTACGGGGGGAACTATGGCTACACCTTC.

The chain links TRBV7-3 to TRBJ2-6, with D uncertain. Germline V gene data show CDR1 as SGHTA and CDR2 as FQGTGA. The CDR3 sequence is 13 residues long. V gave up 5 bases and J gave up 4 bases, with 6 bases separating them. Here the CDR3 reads CASSPIGANVLTF. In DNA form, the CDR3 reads TGTGCCAGCAGCCCTATCGGGGCCAACGTCCTGACTTTC.

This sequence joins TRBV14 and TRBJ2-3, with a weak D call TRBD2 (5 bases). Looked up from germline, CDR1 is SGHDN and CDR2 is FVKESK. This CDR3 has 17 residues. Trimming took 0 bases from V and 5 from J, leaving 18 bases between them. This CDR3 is CASSQDVFPSRGDTQYF. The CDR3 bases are TGTGCCAGCAGCCAAGATGTGTTCCCGAGCCGGGGAGATACGCAGTATTTT.

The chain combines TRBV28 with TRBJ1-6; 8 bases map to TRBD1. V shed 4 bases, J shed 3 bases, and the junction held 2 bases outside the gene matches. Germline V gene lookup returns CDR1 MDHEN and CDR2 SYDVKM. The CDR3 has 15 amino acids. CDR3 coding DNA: TGTGCCAGCAGTTCCGACAGGGGCTATAATTCACCCCTCCACTTT. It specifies CASSSDRGYNSPLHF.

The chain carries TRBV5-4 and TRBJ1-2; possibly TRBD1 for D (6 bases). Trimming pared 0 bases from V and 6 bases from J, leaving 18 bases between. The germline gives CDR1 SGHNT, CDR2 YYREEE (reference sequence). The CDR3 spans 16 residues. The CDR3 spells CASSLATQGHTDGYTF. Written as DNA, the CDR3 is TGTGCCAGCAGCTTGGCTACCCAGGGGCATACGGATGGCTACACCTTC.

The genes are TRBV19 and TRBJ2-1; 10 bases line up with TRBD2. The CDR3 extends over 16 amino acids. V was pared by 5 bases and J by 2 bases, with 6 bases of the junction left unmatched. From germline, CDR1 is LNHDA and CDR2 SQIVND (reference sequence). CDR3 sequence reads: CASSFSSGGAYNEQFF. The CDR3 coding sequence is TGTGCCAGTAGTTTCTCTAGCGGGGGAGCCTACAATGAGCAGTTCTTC.